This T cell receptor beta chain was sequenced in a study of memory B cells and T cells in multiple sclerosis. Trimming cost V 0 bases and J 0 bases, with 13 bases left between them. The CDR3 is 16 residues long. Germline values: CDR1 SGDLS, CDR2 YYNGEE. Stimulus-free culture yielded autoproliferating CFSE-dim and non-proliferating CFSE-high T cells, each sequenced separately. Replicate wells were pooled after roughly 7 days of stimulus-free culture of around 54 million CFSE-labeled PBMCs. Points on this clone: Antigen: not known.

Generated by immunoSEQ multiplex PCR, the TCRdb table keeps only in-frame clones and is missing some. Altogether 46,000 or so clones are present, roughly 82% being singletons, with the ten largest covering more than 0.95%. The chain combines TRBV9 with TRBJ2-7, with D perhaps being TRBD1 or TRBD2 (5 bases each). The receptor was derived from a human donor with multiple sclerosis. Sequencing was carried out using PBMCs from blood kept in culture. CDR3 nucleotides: TGTGCCAGCAGCGTAGAGGATTTTGGGGGCTCCTACGAGCAGTACTTC. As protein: CASSVEDFGGSYEQYF.